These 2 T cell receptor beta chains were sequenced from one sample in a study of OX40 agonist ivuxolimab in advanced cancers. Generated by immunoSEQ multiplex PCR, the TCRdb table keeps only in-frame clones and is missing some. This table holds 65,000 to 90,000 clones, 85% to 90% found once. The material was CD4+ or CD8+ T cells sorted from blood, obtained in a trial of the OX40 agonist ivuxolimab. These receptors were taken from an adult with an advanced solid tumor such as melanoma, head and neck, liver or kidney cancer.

The CDR3 region is CASSPEEEAGGPNEQYF. CDR3 nucleotide sequence: TGTGCCAGCAGCCCCGAGGAGGAAGCGGGAGGACCCAACGAGCAGTACTTC. The chain recombines TRBV9 with TRBJ2-7, with 9 bases aligning to TRBD2. CDR3 size: 17 residues. The germline V gene encodes CDR1 SGDLS and CDR2 YYNGEE. The ends lost 4 bases at V and 5 bases at J; junction bases unmatched: 16. The full variable domain, completed using reference TRBV9 and TRBJ2-7, is DSGVTQTPKHLITATGQRVTLRCSPRSGDLSVYWYQQSLDQGLQFLIQYYNGEERAKGNILERFSAQQFPDLHSELNLSSLELGDSALYFCASSPEEEAGGPNEQYFGPGTRLTVT.

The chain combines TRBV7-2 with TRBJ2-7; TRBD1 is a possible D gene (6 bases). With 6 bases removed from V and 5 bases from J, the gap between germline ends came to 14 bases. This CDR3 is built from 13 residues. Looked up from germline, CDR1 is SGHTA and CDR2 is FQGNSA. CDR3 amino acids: CASSSRGGNEQYF. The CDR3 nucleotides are TGTGCCAGCAGTTCCAGGGGTGGCAACGAGCAGTACTTC.